The rows below give T cell receptor beta chains drawn from one sample of a study of blood T cell repertoires in COVID-19. Sequencing used immunoSEQ multiplex PCR; TCRdb keeps in-frame clones, though not all of them. This table has around 100,000 clones, 80% to 90% appearing once. Sequences were obtained from peripheral blood. The source of these receptors is a man in his forties with acute or convalescent COVID-19. Both conserved end residues are part of each CDR3. A D gene is named only where the DNA matches it firmly. Part of the rows lack a size; the others show once, few, many or a class for expanded clones.

TRBJ1-5 . TRBV7-6 . TGTGCCAGCAGTCCAGGGAGGGAAAGCAATCAGCCCCAGCATTTT CASSPGRESNQPQHF
TRBJ2-3 . TRBV28 once TGTGCCAGCACCCCTCAGTTGCATGCAGATACGCAGTATTTT CASTPQLHADTQYF
TRBJ2-1 TRBD1 TRBV5-1 . TGCGCCAGCAGCTTGGGTGACAGGGAGTACAATGAGCAGTTCTTC CASSLGDREYNEQFF
TRBJ1-2 . TRBV5-6 once TGTGCCAGCAGCTCGAGGTTCGGCTACACCTTC CASSSRFGYTF
TRBJ2-7 . TRBV9 few TGTGCCAGCAGCGTAGACCTCGGTTACGAGCAGTACTTC CASSVDLGYEQYF
TRBJ2-1 . TRBV27 . TGTGCCAGCGGTCAGGTCAATGAGCAGTTCTTC CASGQVNEQFF
TRBJ2-5 . TRBV5-1 . TGCGCCAGCAGCCCTCCAGGGCAAGAGACCCAGTACTTC CASSPPGQETQYF
TRBJ2-3 TRBD2 TRBV6-5 . TGTGCCAGCAACGGCGGGAGACTGGATACGCAGTATTTT CASNGGRLDTQYF
TRBJ2-7 TRBD2 TRBV7-2 . TGTGCCAGCAGCTGGGGGCGGGAGGCCCACGAGCAGTACTTC CASSWGREAHEQYF
TRBJ2-7 TRBD1 TRBV28 . TGTGCCAGCAGTTTAATCGGGACAGGGGGTGGAGAGCAGTACTTC CASSLIGTGGGEQYF
TRBJ1-1 . TRBV19 . TGTGCCAGTAGTATTCCCACTCGGTCGGAAGCTTTCTTT CASSIPTRSEAFF
TRBJ1-6 TRBD1 TRBV7-2 . TGTGCCAGCAGCCTTGACAGGGATAATTCACCCCTCCACTTT CASSLDRDNSPLHF
TRBJ2-7 . TRBV19 . TGTGCCACCTCCTATAGCAGCTACGAGCAGTACTTC CATSYSSYEQYF
TRBJ2-2 TRBD2 TRBV4-2 . TGTGCCAGCAGCCAAGAATGGGCGGGAGGGCCTCGCGGGGAGCTGTTTTTT CASSQEWAGGPRGELFF
TRBJ2-7 . TRBV9 . TGTGCCAGCAGCGCCACCGGGAGCTCCTACGAGCAGTACTTC CASSATGSSYEQYF
TRBJ2-7 . TRBV5-4 . TGTGCCAGCAGCTTGGGAGGGCCAAACCGTGGGGCCTACGAGCAGTACTTC CASSLGGPNRGAYEQYF
TRBJ2-1 . TRBV12-3/TRBV12-4 . TGTGCCAGCAGCCTGGGGACTTTAGAGCAGTTCTTC CASSLGTLEQFF
TRBJ1-1 . TRBV4-3 few TGCGCCAGCAGCCCCGTTTGGCGGGTCGACACTGAAGCTTTCTTT CASSPVWRVDTEAFF
TRBJ2-5 TRBD1 TRBV6-2/TRBV6-3 once TGTGCCAGCAGTTATAACCAAGGACAGGCCGCACAACGAGAGACCCAGTACTTC CASSYNQGQAAQRETQYF
TRBJ1-1 . TRBV6-5 . TGTGCCAGCAGTTACTCGCTAGGAGCCAAAAGGATCGCTTTCTTT CASSYSLGAKRIAFF
TRBJ1-4 TRBD1 TRBV4-2 . TGTGCCAGCAGCCTCACAGGGGGCAGGATAACTAATGAAAAACTGTTTTTT CASSLTGGRITNEKLFF
TRBJ2-3 . TRBV10-3 . TGTGCCAGTCAGGGTGCGAGCACAGATACGCAGTATTTT CASQGASTDTQYF
TRBJ1-4 . TRBV7-2 . TGTGCCAGCAGCTTAGTTAGAGCAACTAATGAAAAACTGTTTTTT CASSLVRATNEKLFF
TRBJ2-5 TRBD2 TRBV5-5 . TGTGCCAGCAGCTTGGTTTCTAGCGGGGGGGTCGCAGAGACCCAGTACTTC CASSLVSSGGVAETQYF
TRBJ2-1 . TRBV4-1 . TGCGCCAGCAGCTCCCCCGGGGGGCCCTACAATGAGCAGTTCTTC CASSSPGGPYNEQFF
TRBJ2-2 . TRBV5-1 once TGCGCCAGCAAACCTAGCACCGTTGCCGGGGAGCTGTTTTTT CASKPSTVAGELFF